A single sample gave rise to the 20 T cell receptor beta chains below, sequenced in a study of neurological immune-mediated disorders. One entry per CDR3 protein, called by TCRdb with MiXCR from the 5' RACE reads. The sample includes about 120,000 distinct CDR3 sequences, approximately 3.2% of them seen just once. Sequenced input: PBMCs. The receptors stem from a woman aged 25 to 45 with multiple sclerosis.

In its sample, this clonotype was seen many times. J is TRBJ2-1 and V is TRBV12-3 or TRBV12-4, with unresolved D. This CDR3 spans 14 amino acids. The germline V and J ends were trimmed by 5 bases and 9 bases, with 17 bases remaining between them. The CDR3 coding sequence is TGTGCCAGCAGTCCCTCCCAGCGCCCTCGTGAGCAGTTCTTC. This codes for CASSPSQRPREQFF.

This clonotype was recorded many times. V and J are TRBV5-4 and TRBJ1-6; the D is unclear. The CDR3 loop spans 15 amino acids. V gave up 1 base and J gave up 5 bases, with 10 bases separating them. CDR1 is SGHNT, CDR2 YYREEE, per germline (reference sequence). In DNA form, the CDR3 reads TGTGCCAGCAGCTTGAAAACGGCCAATAATTCACCCCTCCACTTT. Amino acid sequence: CASSLKTANNSPLHF.

This clonotype was seen a few times. The chain joins TRBV6-6 to TRBJ2-1, with TRBD2 identical over 11 bases. Germline-derived CDR1 and CDR2 are MNHNY and SVGAGI (reference sequence). Germline trimming cut 0 bases from V and 4 bases from J; bases unmatched to any gene: 8. CDR3 length equals 18 residues. The CDR3 is CASSYSNLAGGIYNEQFF. In nucleotides, the CDR3 is TGTGCCAGCAGTTACTCGAACCTAGCGGGAGGTATTTACAATGAGCAGTTCTTC.

Only a few counts were recorded for this clonotype. The chain carries TRBV7-7 and TRBJ2-1, with 7 positions matching TRBD2. CDR3 length: 15 amino acids. Trimming at V came to 5 bases and at J to 8 bases, leaving 12 bases not matched to a gene. The germline CDR1 and CDR2 sequences are SSHAT and FNYEAQ (reference sequence). The CDR3 is CASSETSDPVDEQFF. For the CDR3, the DNA is TGTGCCAGCAGCGAAACTAGCGACCCCGTGGATGAGCAGTTCTTC.

This clonotype came up many times. V and J are TRBV20-1 and TRBJ2-2; D not resolved. Germline CDR1 reads DFQATT; CDR2 reads SNEGSKA (reference sequence). The CDR3 sequence is 13 residues long. V lost 6 bases and J 5 bases, leaving 13 bases between the germline ends. CDR3 sequence reads: CSAPVSETGELFF. CDR3 DNA: TGCAGTGCACCCGTCTCGGAAACCGGGGAGCTGTTTTTT.

The chain employs TRBV28 and TRBJ2-5; D uncertain. The CDR3 consists of 12 residues. Per germline, CDR1 MDHEN and CDR2 SYDVKM. The ends were cut back, 4 bases at V and 4 bases at J, with 7 bases in the middle. The CDR3 loop is CASSSYRETQYF. For the CDR3, the DNA is TGTGCCAGCAGTTCGTATCGAGAGACCCAGTACTTC.

In this sample, this clonotype turned up many times. CDR3 DNA: TGCGCCAGCAGCCCCACGGACAGTACCGAGCAGTACTTC. Translation: CASSPTDSTEQYF. This chain links TRBV5-1 with TRBJ2-7; possibly TRBD1 for D (6 bases). V was pared by 4 bases and J by 6 bases, with 14 bases between. The CDR3 contains 13 residues. The germline CDR1 and CDR2 sequences are SGHRS and YFSETQ.

This clonotype was seen ten or more times. The rearrangement joins TRBV5-5 to TRBJ2-3, with 8 bases identical to TRBD2. Losses at the gene ends were 3 bases for V and 0 bases for J; bases not matched to a gene: 3. Per the germline V gene, CDR1 is SGHKS and CDR2 is YYEKEE (reference sequence). The CDR3 consists of 15 residues. DNA of the CDR3: TGTGCCAGCAGCTCACTAGCGGTGAGCACAGATACGCAGTATTTT. As protein: CASSSLAVSTDTQYF.

This clonotype was seen many times. J is TRBJ1-1 and V is TRBV9; maybe TRBD1 (5 bases). Deletions cut 7 bases from V and 1 base from J, with 14 bases between. The CDR3 has 14 amino acids. Germline V lookup: CDR1 SGDLS, CDR2 YYNGEE. CDR3 protein: CASSRESANTEAFF. The DNA of the CDR3 is TGTGCCAGCTCCAGGGAGTCAGCGAACACTGAAGCTTTCTTT.

J is TRBJ2-1 and V is TRBV6-2 or TRBV6-3, with 7 bases fitting TRBD2. The CDR3 contains 15 residues. J gave up 3 bases and V 2 bases, and 4 bases lay outside the gene matches. Germline V gene lookup returns CDR1 MNHEY and CDR2 SVGEGT. For the CDR3, the DNA is TGTGCCAGCAGTTACGCCGCGGGGGACTACAATGAGCAGTTCTTC. It encodes CASSYAAGDYNEQFF.

There are many counts of this clonotype. The chain is built from TRBV7-2 and TRBJ2-5, with 7 bases that match TRBD1. The V segment lost 0 bases and the J segment 2 bases; nucleotides outside the gene matches: 3. Germline V gene lookup returns CDR1 SGHTA and CDR2 FQGNSA. The CDR3 sequence is 15 residues long. CDR3 loop: CASSLAGTEQETQYF. Written as DNA, the CDR3 is TGTGCCAGCAGCTTAGCCGGGACAGAGCAAGAGACCCAGTACTTC.

This clonotype was recorded at least ten times. The rearrangement uses TRBV4-1 and TRBJ1-2, with 8 bases aligning to TRBD1. CDR1 and CDR2 (germline): MGHRA, YSYEKL. Losses at the gene ends were 4 bases for V and 0 bases for J; bases not matched to a gene: 13. The CDR3 totals 18 residues. The chain's CDR3 is CASSLTRTGPLANYGYTF. The CDR3 nucleotides are TGCGCCAGCAGCCTTACTCGGACAGGGCCCCTAGCTAACTATGGCTACACCTTC.

This clonotype came up many times. The chain employs TRBV7-2 and TRBJ1-1, with D possibly matching TRBD1 (5 bases). The V gene lost 3 bases and the J gene lost 1 base, with 12 bases spanning the gap. Per germline, CDR1 SGHTA and CDR2 FQGNSA. There are 15 residues in the CDR3. DNA of the CDR3: TGTGCCAGCAGCTTGCCCTTGGGGGAGAACACTGAAGCTTTCTTT. It specifies CASSLPLGENTEAFF. Complete variable domain (other parts from reference TRBV7-2 and TRBJ1-1): GAGVSQSPSNKVTEKGKDVELRCDPISGHTALYWYRQSLGQGLEFLIYFQGNSAPDKSGLPSDRFSAERTGGSVSTLTIQRTQQEDSAVYLCASSLPLGENTEAFFGQGTRLTVV.

This clonotype showed up just a few times. The V and J genes are TRBV19 and TRBJ2-3; TRBD2 agrees at 9 bases. In germline, CDR1 is LNHDA, CDR2 SQIVND (reference sequence). J lost 8 bases, V lost 5 bases, and 8 bases had no gene match. This CDR3 is built from 14 residues. CDR3: CASSSRAGGGTQYF. Here the CDR3 DNA reads TGTGCCAGTAGTTCCCGAGCGGGGGGCGGTACGCAGTATTTT.

In this sample, this clonotype turned up many times. The V gene is TRBV6-6, the J gene TRBJ2-7; TRBD2 aligns across 7 bases. This CDR3 spans 13 amino acids. Germline V gives CDR1 MNHNY, CDR2 SVGAGI (reference sequence). The J segment lost 7 bases and the V segment lost 5 bases, leaving 8 bases of the junction unmatched. This CDR3 reads CASSAGWGGEQYF. The CDR3 DNA follows: TGTGCCAGCAGTGCCGGGTGGGGGGGTGAGCAGTACTTC.

This clonotype was recorded many times. The gene calls are TRBV20-1 and TRBJ1-4; a possible D gene is TRBD1 (6 bases). Trimming shortened V by 3 bases and J by 0 bases, and 14 bases separated the two germline ends. The CDR3 is made up of 16 amino acids. The germline CDR1 and CDR2 sequences are DFQATT and SNEGSKA (reference sequence). The CDR3 coding sequence is TGCAGTGCTAGTTTTGTGGGGGCCGCAACTAATGAAAAACTGTTTTTT. Translating gives CSASFVGAATNEKLFF.

Ten or more counts support this clonotype. This chain connects TRBV4-3 to TRBJ2-2; 7 positions agree with TRBD1. Germline V gives CDR1 LGHNA, CDR2 YSLEER. Trimming removed 3 bases from V and 6 bases from J; junction bases left unmatched: 7. CDR3 length: 15 amino acids. Here the CDR3 reads CASSQSTGSAGELFF. The CDR3 bases are TGCGCCAGCAGCCAGTCGACAGGGAGCGCCGGGGAGCTGTTTTTT.

This clonotype was found many times. The CDR3 loop is CASSYTENEKLFF. CDR3 DNA sequence: TGTGCCAGCAGTTACACCGAGAATGAAAAACTGTTTTTT. The chain has TRBV6-5 and TRBJ1-4; D gene uncertain. This CDR3 region has 13 residues. Germline CDR1 and CDR2: MNHEY and SVGAGI. Between the trimmed V and J ends, which lost 2 bases and 5 bases, there was a span of 6 bases.

This clonotype came up many times. The rearrangement joins TRBV7-9 to TRBJ1-2, with 7 bases lining up with TRBD1. This CDR3 has 16 residues. Germline V CDR1 and CDR2: SEHNR, FQNEAQ (reference sequence). Trimming took 5 bases from V and 7 from J; bases not matched to a gene: 16. CDR3 sequence (DNA): TGTGCCAGCAGCCACGGCCCGACAGGGTTGGGGGGTGGCTACACCTTC. This encodes CASSHGPTGLGGGYTF.

This clonotype was seen many times. The J gene is TRBJ2-5, the V gene TRBV7-9; D might be TRBD1 (7 bases). V was cut by 3 bases and J by 1 base, with 9 bases left in between. CDR1 is SEHNR, CDR2 FQNEAQ, per germline (reference sequence). CDR3 length: 14 residues. The CDR3 DNA reads TGTGCCAGCAGCTTGCAGGGGGGCCAAGAGACCCAGTACTTC. This gives the protein CASSLQGGQETQYF.